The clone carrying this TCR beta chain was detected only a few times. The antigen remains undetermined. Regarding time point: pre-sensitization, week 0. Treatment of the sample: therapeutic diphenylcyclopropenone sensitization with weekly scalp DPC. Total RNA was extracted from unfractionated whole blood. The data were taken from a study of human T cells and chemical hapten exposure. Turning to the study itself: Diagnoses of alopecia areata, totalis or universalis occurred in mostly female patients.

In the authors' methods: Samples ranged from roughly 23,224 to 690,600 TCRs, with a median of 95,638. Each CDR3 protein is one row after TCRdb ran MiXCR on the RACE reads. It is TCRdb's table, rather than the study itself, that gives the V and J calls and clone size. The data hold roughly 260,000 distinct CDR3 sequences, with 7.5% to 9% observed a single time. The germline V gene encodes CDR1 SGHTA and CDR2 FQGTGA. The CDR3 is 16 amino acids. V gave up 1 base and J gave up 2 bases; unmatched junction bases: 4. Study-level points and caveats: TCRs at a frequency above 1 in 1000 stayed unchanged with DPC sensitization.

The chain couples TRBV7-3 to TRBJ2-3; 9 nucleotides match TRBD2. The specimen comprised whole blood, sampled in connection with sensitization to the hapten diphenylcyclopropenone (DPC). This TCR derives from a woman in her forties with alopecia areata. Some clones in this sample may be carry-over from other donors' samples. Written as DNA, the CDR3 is TGTGCCAGCAGCTTAATGGCTAGCGGGATCACAGATACGCAGTATTTT. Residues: CASSLMASGITDTQYF.